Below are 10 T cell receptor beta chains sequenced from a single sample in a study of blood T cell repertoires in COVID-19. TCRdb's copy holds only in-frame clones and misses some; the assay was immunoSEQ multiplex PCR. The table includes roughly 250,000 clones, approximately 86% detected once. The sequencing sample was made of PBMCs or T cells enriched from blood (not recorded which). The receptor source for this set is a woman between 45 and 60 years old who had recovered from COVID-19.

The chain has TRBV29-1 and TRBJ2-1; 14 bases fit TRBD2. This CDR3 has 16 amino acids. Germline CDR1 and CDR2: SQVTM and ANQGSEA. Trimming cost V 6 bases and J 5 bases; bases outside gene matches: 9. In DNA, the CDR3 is TGCAGCGTCTCGGGGACTAGCGGGAGTTTTAACAATGAGCAGTTCTTC. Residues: CSVSGTSGSFNNEQFF.

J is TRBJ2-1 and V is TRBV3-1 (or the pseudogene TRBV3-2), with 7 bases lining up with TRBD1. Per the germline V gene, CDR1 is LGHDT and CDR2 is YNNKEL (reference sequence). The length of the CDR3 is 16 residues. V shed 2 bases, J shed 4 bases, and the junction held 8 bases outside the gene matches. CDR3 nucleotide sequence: TGTGCCAGCAGCCAACCAAGGGCAGGGGGTTACAATGAGCAGTTCTTC. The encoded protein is CASSQPRAGGYNEQFF.

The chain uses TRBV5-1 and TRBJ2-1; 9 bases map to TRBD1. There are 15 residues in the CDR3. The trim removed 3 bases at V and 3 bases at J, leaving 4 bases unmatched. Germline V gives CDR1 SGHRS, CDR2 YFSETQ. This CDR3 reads CASSSDRGRYNEQFF. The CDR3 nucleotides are TGCGCCAGCAGCTCGGACAGGGGACGCTACAATGAGCAGTTCTTC.

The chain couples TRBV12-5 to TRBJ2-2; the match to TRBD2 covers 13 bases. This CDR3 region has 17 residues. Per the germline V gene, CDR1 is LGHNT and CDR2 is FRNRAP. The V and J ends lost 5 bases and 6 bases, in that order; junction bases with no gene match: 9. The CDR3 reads CASGVTSGRVLAGELFF. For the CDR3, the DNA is TGTGCTAGTGGTGTTACTAGCGGGAGGGTTCTAGCCGGGGAGCTGTTTTTT.

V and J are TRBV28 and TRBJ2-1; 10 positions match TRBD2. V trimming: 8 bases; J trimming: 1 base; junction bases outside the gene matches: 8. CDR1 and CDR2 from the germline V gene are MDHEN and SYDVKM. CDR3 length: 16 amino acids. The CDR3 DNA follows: TGTGCCAGCCAACTAGCGGGGAGTGCGTCCTACAATGAGCAGTTCTTC. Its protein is CASQLAGSASYNEQFF.

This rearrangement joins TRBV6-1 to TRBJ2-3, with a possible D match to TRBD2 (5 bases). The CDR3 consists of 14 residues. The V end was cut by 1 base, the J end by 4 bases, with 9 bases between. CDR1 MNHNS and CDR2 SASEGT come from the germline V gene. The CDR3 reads CASSEGGAADTQYF. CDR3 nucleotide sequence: TGTGCCAGCAGTGAAGGGGGAGCTGCAGATACGCAGTATTTT.

The CDR3 DNA reads TGTGCCTCACAGTACTACACGGGGACTGAAGCTTTCTTT. Translated, it gives CASQYYTGTEAFF. V and J are TRBV30 and TRBJ1-1, with D unclear. Trimming pared 7 bases from V and 5 bases from J, leaving 17 bases between. This CDR3 is 13 amino acids long. CDR1 and CDR2 from the germline V gene are GTSNPN and SVGIG (reference sequence).

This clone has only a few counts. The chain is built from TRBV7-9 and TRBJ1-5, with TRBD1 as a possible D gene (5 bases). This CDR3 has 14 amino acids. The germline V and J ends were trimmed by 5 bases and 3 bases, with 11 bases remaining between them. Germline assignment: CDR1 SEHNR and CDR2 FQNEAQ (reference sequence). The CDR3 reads CASSPDRYNQPQHF. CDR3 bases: TGTGCCAGCAGCCCAGACAGATACAATCAGCCCCAGCATTTT.

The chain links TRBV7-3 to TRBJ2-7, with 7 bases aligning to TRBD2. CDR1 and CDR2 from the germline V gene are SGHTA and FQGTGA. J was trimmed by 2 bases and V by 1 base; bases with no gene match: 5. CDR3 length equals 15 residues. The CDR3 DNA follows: TGTGCCAGCAGCTTAATGGGAGGGACGGCCTACGAGCAGTACTTC. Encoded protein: CASSLMGGTAYEQYF. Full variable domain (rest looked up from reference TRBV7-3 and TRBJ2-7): GAGVSQTPSNKVTEKGKYVELRCDPISGHTALYWYRQSLGQGPEFLIYFQGTGAADDSGLPNDRFFAVRPEGSVSTLKIQRTERGDSAVYLCASSLMGGTAYEQYFGPGTRLTVT.

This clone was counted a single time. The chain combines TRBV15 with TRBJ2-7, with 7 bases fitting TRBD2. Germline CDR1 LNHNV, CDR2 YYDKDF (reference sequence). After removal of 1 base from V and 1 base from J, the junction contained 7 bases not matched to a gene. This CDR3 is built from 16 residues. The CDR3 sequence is CATSRGGGRASYEQYF. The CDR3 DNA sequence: TGTGCCACCAGCAGAGGTGGCGGGAGAGCGTCCTACGAGCAGTACTTC.